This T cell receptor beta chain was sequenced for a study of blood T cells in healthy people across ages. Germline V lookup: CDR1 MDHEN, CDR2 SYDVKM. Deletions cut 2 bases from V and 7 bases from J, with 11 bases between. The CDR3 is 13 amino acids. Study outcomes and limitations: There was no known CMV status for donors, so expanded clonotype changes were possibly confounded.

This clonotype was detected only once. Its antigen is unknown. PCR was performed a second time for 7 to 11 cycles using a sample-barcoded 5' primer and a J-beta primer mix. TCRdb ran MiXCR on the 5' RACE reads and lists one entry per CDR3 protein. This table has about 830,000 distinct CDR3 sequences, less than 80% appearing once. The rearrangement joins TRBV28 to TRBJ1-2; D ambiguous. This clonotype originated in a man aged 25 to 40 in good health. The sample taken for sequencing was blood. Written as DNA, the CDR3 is TGTGCCAGCAGTTTAGTGCGTGGAGGTGGCTACACCTTC. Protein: CASSLVRGGGYTF.